This is a list of T cell receptor beta chains from one sample in a study of T cells in Graves' hyperthyroidism and ophthalmopathy. In TCRdb, the multiplex PCR reads were re-called with MiXCR into one record per CDR3 protein. The sample has more than 350,000 distinct CDR3 sequences, under 15% seen once; the top ten hold about 31%. The material sequenced was blood. These receptor sequences come from a woman aged 30 to 39 with Graves' hyperthyroidism. Both conserved end residues are part of each CDR3. Fields, in order: D gene, clone size, V gene, J gene, CDR3 length, CDR3 protein, CDR3 DNA. The D gene is left open where the match is weak. Part of the rows lack a size; the others show once, few, many or a class for expanded clones.

D gene: .; clone size: few; V gene: TRBV28; J gene: TRBJ2-7; CDR3 length: 15; CDR3 protein: CASSSPLARAYEQYF; CDR3 DNA: TGTGCCAGCAGTTCCCCCCTAGCGCGAGCCTACGAGCAGTACTTC
D gene: .; clone size: many; V gene: TRBV20-1; J gene: TRBJ2-3; CDR3 length: 12; CDR3 protein: CSASLGADTQYF; CDR3 DNA: TGCAGTGCTTCTTTAGGTGCTGATACGCAGTATTTT
D gene: .; clone size: many; V gene: TRBV5-1; J gene: TRBJ1-4; CDR3 length: 15; CDR3 protein: CASSLRSATNEKLFF; CDR3 DNA: TGCGCCAGCAGCTTGCGGTCGGCGACTAATGAAAAACTGTTTTTT
D gene: .; clone size: many; V gene: TRBV12-3/TRBV12-4; J gene: TRBJ2-1; CDR3 length: 13; CDR3 protein: CASSLSYYNEQFF; CDR3 DNA: TGTGCCAGCAGTTTATCATACTACAATGAGCAGTTCTTC
D gene: TRBD1; clone size: many; V gene: TRBV18; J gene: TRBJ2-5; CDR3 length: 15; CDR3 protein: CASSHGQGSSETQYF; CDR3 DNA: TGTGCCAGCTCACACGGACAGGGGTCATCGGAGACCCAGTACTTC
D gene: TRBD1; clone size: .; V gene: TRBV15; J gene: TRBJ2-7; CDR3 length: 15; CDR3 protein: CATSRDRTGDYEQYF; CDR3 DNA: TGTGCCACCAGCAGAGACAGGACAGGGGACTACGAGCAGTACTTC
D gene: .; clone size: .; V gene: TRBV11-2; J gene: TRBJ2-5; CDR3 length: 17; CDR3 protein: CASSYGRGGGKGETQYF; CDR3 DNA: TGTGCCAGCAGCTATGGGCGAGGCGGGGGCAAAGGGGAGACCCAGTACTTC
D gene: .; clone size: few; V gene: TRBV5-1; J gene: TRBJ2-5; CDR3 length: 15; CDR3 protein: CASSSPSTVEETQYF; CDR3 DNA: TGCGCCAGCAGCTCGCCCTCGACAGTAGAAGAGACCCAGTACTTC
D gene: .; clone size: .; V gene: TRBV6-1; J gene: TRBJ1-3; CDR3 length: 14; CDR3 protein: CASRWDKSGNTIYF; CDR3 DNA: TGTGCCAGCAGATGGGACAAGTCCGGAAACACCATATATTTT
D gene: .; clone size: many; V gene: TRBV30; J gene: TRBJ2-1; CDR3 length: 11; CDR3 protein: CAWNRADEQFF; CDR3 DNA: TGTGCCTGGAACCGAGCGGATGAGCAGTTCTTC
D gene: TRBD2; clone size: many; V gene: TRBV11-2; J gene: TRBJ2-2; CDR3 length: 15; CDR3 protein: CASSWGLAGAGELFF; CDR3 DNA: TGTGCCAGCAGCTGGGGACTAGCGGGAGCCGGGGAGCTGTTTTTT
D gene: .; clone size: many; V gene: TRBV7-2; J gene: TRBJ2-1; CDR3 length: 13; CDR3 protein: CASSRYSADEQFF; CDR3 DNA: TGTGCCAGCAGCCGATATAGCGCGGATGAGCAGTTCTTC
D gene: .; clone size: .; V gene: TRBV19; J gene: TRBJ2-6; CDR3 length: 16; CDR3 protein: CASSIDSYSGANVLTF; CDR3 DNA: TGTGCCAGTAGTATAGATAGTTACTCTGGGGCCAACGTCCTGACTTTC
D gene: TRBD1; clone size: .; V gene: TRBV12-3/TRBV12-4; J gene: TRBJ1-2; CDR3 length: 14; CDR3 protein: CASTTTGGSYGYTF; CDR3 DNA: TGTGCCAGCACTACGACAGGGGGTAGCTATGGCTACACCTTC
D gene: TRBD1; clone size: many; V gene: TRBV6-1; J gene: TRBJ2-7; CDR3 length: 14; CDR3 protein: CASSGGDRGYEQYF; CDR3 DNA: TGTGCCAGCAGTGGAGGGGACAGGGGTTACGAGCAGTACTTC
D gene: .; clone size: .; V gene: TRBV6-1; J gene: TRBJ1-1; CDR3 length: 13; CDR3 protein: CASSPLLSTEAFF; CDR3 DNA: TGTGCCAGCAGCCCTCTGCTGTCCACTGAAGCTTTCTTT
D gene: TRBD1; clone size: few; V gene: TRBV19; J gene: TRBJ2-2; CDR3 length: 15; CDR3 protein: CASTRSGTGYGELFF; CDR3 DNA: TGTGCCAGTACCAGATCCGGGACAGGGTATGGGGAGCTGTTTTTT
D gene: TRBD2; clone size: many; V gene: TRBV11-2; J gene: TRBJ2-7; CDR3 length: 14; CDR3 protein: CASSLEPSGYEQYF; CDR3 DNA: TGTGCCAGCAGCTTAGAGCCTAGCGGCTACGAGCAGTACTTC
D gene: .; clone size: .; V gene: TRBV7-9; J gene: TRBJ1-1; CDR3 length: 14; CDR3 protein: CASSLVERWGETFF; CDR3 DNA: TGTGCCAGCAGCTTAGTCGAGAGGTGGGGTGAAACTTTCTTT
D gene: .; clone size: .; V gene: TRBV29-1; J gene: TRBJ1-2; CDR3 length: 14; CDR3 protein: CSAGSSDSRYGYTF; CDR3 DNA: TGCAGCGCTGGGTCCTCGGACTCCCGCTATGGCTACACCTTC
D gene: .; clone size: many; V gene: TRBV28; J gene: TRBJ2-7; CDR3 length: 14; CDR3 protein: CASSYRAKSYEQYF; CDR3 DNA: TGTGCCAGCAGTTACAGGGCGAAATCCTACGAGCAGTACTTC
D gene: .; clone size: few; V gene: TRBV4-1; J gene: TRBJ1-4; CDR3 length: 16; CDR3 protein: CASSRWTATTNEKLFF; CDR3 DNA: TGCGCCAGCAGCCGTTGGACCGCGACAACTAATGAAAAACTGTTTTTT
D gene: .; clone size: many; V gene: TRBV5-1; J gene: TRBJ2-1; CDR3 length: 17; CDR3 protein: CASSSHYSGPSYNEQFF; CDR3 DNA: TGCGCCAGCAGCTCACATTATAGCGGACCCTCCTACAATGAGCAGTTCTTC
D gene: .; clone size: .; V gene: TRBV20-1; J gene: TRBJ2-1; CDR3 length: 12; CDR3 protein: CSARSLGLEQFF; CDR3 DNA: TGCAGTGCTAGATCGCTAGGACTTGAGCAGTTCTTC
D gene: TRBD1; clone size: .; V gene: TRBV2; J gene: TRBJ2-2; CDR3 length: 15; CDR3 protein: CASRSGTGETGELFF; CDR3 DNA: TGTGCCAGCAGGTCCGGGACAGGGGAGACCGGGGAGCTGTTTTTT
D gene: .; clone size: .; V gene: TRBV4-2; J gene: TRBJ1-6; CDR3 length: 16; CDR3 protein: CASSQPNGGSNSPLHF; CDR3 DNA: TGTGCCAGCAGCCAACCGAACGGGGGGAGTAATTCACCCCTCCACTTT